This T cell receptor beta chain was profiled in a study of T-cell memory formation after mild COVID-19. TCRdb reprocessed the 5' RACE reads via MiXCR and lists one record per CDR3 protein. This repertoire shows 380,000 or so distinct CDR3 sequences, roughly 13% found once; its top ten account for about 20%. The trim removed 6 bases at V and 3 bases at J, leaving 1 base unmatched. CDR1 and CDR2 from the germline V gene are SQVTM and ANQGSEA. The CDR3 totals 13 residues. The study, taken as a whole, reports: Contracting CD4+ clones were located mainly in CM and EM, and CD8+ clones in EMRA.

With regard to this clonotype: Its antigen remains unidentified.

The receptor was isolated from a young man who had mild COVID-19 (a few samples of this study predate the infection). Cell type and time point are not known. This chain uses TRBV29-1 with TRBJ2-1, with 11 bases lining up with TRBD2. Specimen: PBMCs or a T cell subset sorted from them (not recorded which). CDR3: CSVGTSGYNEQFF. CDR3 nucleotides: TGCAGCGTGGGGACTAGCGGCTACAATGAGCAGTTCTTC.